Following are 8 T cell receptor beta chains from one sample sequenced in a study of shared clonotypes between healthy human individuals. Some clones are missing from TCRdb's copy, which holds only in-frame ones; the method was immunoSEQ multiplex PCR. The data show around 600,000 clones, with almost 97% seen just once and roughly 0.05% held by the top ten. The sequencing sample was made of naive CD4+ T cells sorted from blood. Noted subset: CD45RA+ positively selected. Source of these receptors: a woman in her thirties in good health.

This chain uses TRBV19 with TRBJ1-5, with unresolved D. CDR1 is LNHDA and CDR2 is SQIVND in the germline V gene (reference sequence). The CDR3 is made up of 15 amino acids. Trimming removed 2 bases at V and 7 bases at J, with 15 bases between. CDR3 coding DNA: TGTGCCAGTAGTATAAAAAGGGAAATGTACCAGCCCCAGCATTTT. This translates into CASSIKREMYQPQHF.

In its sample, this clone was seen once. The CDR3 spells CASSDHPAGGLAFF. DNA of the CDR3: TGTGCCAGCAGCGACCATCCCGCAGGGGGCTTAGCTTTCTTT. This chain uses TRBV6-4 with TRBJ1-1; 8 nucleotides align to TRBD1. This CDR3 spans 14 amino acids. Germline lookup yields CDR1 MRHNA and CDR2 SNTAGT. V shed 6 bases and J 10 bases; nucleotides not matched to a gene: 13.

V gene TRBV5-1 combines with J gene TRBJ2-6, with D possibly being TRBD1 (5 bases). V was cut by 6 bases and J by 0 bases, with 13 bases left in between. Germline V gene data show CDR1 as SGHRS and CDR2 as YFSETQ. CDR3 size: 16 residues. CDR3 DNA: TGCGCCAGCACAGGACCAGGGATCTCTGGGGCCAACGTCCTGACTTTC. Its translation is CASTGPGISGANVLTF.

The V gene is TRBV7-9, the J gene TRBJ1-5; 9 bases align to TRBD1. The V and J ends lost 6 bases and 7 bases, in that order; junction bases with no gene match: 4. Germline CDR1 reads SEHNR; CDR2 reads FQNEAQ (reference sequence). CDR3 length: 13 amino acids. The CDR3 coding sequence is TGTGCCAGCAGTGGACAGGGGAAACAGCCCCAGCATTTT. Residues: CASSGQGKQPQHF.

The chain has TRBV5-1 and TRBJ1-3, with D maybe TRBD1 (5 bases). The CDR3 sequence is 16 residues long. V gave up 0 bases and J gave up 3 bases, with 13 bases separating them. Germline CDR1 SGHRS, CDR2 YFSETQ. This chain's CDR3 is CASSLASGRDGNTIYF. DNA for the CDR3: TGCGCCAGCAGCTTGGCCTCAGGCAGGGATGGAAACACCATATATTTT.

A single count supports this clone. This sequence joins TRBV5-1 and TRBJ2-7, with TRBD2 matching 8 bases. The CDR3 runs to 14 residues. Germline loops: CDR1 SGHRS, CDR2 YFSETQ. Trimming at V came to 2 bases and at J to 3 bases, leaving 4 bases not matched to a gene. The CDR3 loop is CASSLAGVNYEQYF. DNA of the CDR3: TGCGCCAGCAGCTTAGCGGGAGTAAACTACGAGCAGTACTTC.

Note on this clone: Other nucleotide sequences from this sample produce the same CDR3. This sequence joins TRBV28 and TRBJ2-7, with D hard to call. This CDR3 has 13 residues. Trimming took 3 bases from V and 1 from J, leaving 7 bases between them. Germline-derived CDR1 and CDR2 are MDHEN and SYDVKM. CDR3 region: CASSLDQSYEQYF. The CDR3 DNA reads TGTGCCAGCAGTTTGGACCAGTCCTACGAGCAGTACTTC.

This clone has only one observation. The chain is built from TRBV14 and TRBJ2-7; D possibly uses TRBD1 or TRBD2 (6 bases each). The ends were cut back, 0 bases at V and 3 bases at J, with 9 bases in the middle. The CDR3 sequence is 14 residues long. Germline values: CDR1 SGHDN, CDR2 FVKESK. The CDR3, as DNA: TGTGCCAGCAGCCAAGATCGGGGGCTCTACGAGCAGTACTTC. It encodes CASSQDRGLYEQYF.